This TCR beta chain was observed in a study of cytotoxic CD8 clonotypes in ibrutinib-treated CLL. Study in general: Of the patients, about a dozen were relapsed/refractory, 15 treatment-naive and about 17 IGHV unmutated.

Findings and limits, study-wide: Clonality went up at the time of ibrutinib response, stayed stable in sustained remission, and later dropped back toward its baseline level at progression.

TCRdb's table, derived via immunoSEQ multiplex PCR, lists solely in-frame clones and lacks some. Counted here are approximately 130,000 clones, around four fifths occurring once; the ten biggest clones make up about 3.3%. The CDR3 runs 15 residues. Germline assignment: CDR1 SGHRS and CDR2 YFSETQ. Losses at the gene ends were 4 bases for V and 2 bases for J; bases not matched to a gene: 8. With regard to this clone: What it binds is not known.

The sequencing here drew on PBMCs, taken after 24 months of ibrutinib treatment. This sequence originates from a human donor with chronic lymphocytic leukemia. This chain links TRBV5-1 with TRBJ2-5; TRBD2 matches at 7 bases. CDR3 sequence reads: CASSQMTSPQETQYF. CDR3 nucleotides: TGCGCCAGCAGCCAGATGACTAGCCCACAAGAGACCCAGTACTTC. Drawing the rest from reference TRBV5-1 and TRBJ2-5, the complete variable domain is KAGVTQTPRYLIKTRGQQVTLSCSPISGHRSVSWYQQTPGQGLQFLFEYFSETQRNKGNFPGRFSGRQFSNSRSEMNVSTLELGDSALYLCASSQMTSPQETQYFGPGTRLLVL.